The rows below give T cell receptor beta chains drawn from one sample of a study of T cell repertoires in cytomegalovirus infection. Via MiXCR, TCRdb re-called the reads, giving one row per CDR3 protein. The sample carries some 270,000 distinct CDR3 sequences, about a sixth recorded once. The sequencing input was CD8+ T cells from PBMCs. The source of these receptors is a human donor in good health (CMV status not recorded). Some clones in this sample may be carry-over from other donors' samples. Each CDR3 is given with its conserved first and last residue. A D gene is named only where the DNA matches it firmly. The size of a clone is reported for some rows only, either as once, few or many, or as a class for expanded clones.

CASSYSWGTYNEQFF	TGTGCCAGCAGTTACTCGTGGGGGACCTACAATGAGCAGTTCTTC	TRBV6-6	many	TRBJ2-1	-
CASDRTGGAYTEAFF	TGTGCCAGCGATCGTACAGGGGGCGCGTACACTGAAGCTTTCTTT	TRBV27	-	TRBJ1-1	TRBD1
CASSLEAGGFKNIQYF	TGTGCCAGCAGCTTAGAGGCGGGCGGCTTCAAAAACATTCAGTACTTC	TRBV7-2	many	TRBJ2-4	-
CASSASGTSSGNTIYF	TGTGCCAGCAGCGCGTCCGGGACGAGCTCTGGAAACACCATATATTTT	TRBV7-9	few	TRBJ1-3	-
CASSLLPDRDYGYTF	TGTGCCAGCAGCCTCCTGCCCGACAGGGACTATGGCTACACCTTC	TRBV7-9	-	TRBJ1-2	TRBD1
CASSFPGMNTEAFF	TGTGCCAGCAGCTTCCCGGGGATGAACACTGAAGCTTTCTTT	TRBV7-2	many	TRBJ1-1	-
CASRPLGQGNYGYTF	TGTGCCAGCAGACCACTGGGACAGGGAAACTATGGCTACACCTTC	TRBV28	many	TRBJ1-2	TRBD1
CASSLGGHQLSYEQYF	TGTGCCAGCAGCTTAGGTGGGCACCAACTCTCCTACGAGCAGTACTTC	TRBV11-3	few	TRBJ2-7	-
CASSLSGSGGPPRTQYF	TGTGCCAGCAGTCTCTCGGGTAGCGGGGGGCCTCCGAGAACGCAGTATTTT	TRBV12-3/TRBV12-4	few	TRBJ2-3	TRBD2
CASSADSYSGNTIYF	TGTGCCAGCAGCGCGGACAGTTACTCTGGAAACACCATATATTTT	TRBV5-6	-	TRBJ1-3	-
CASSFSDSTYGYTF	TGTGCCAGCAGCTTCTCCGACAGCACCTATGGCTACACCTTC	TRBV12-3/TRBV12-4	many	TRBJ1-2	-
CASSHGVRALSYEQYF	TGTGCCAGCAGCCACGGGGTACGGGCTCTCTCCTACGAGCAGTACTTC	TRBV28	many	TRBJ2-7	-
CASSSHINTGELFF	TGTGCCAGCAGCTCTCACATAAACACCGGGGAGCTGTTTTTT	TRBV7-3	many	TRBJ2-2	-
CASSPLMDSDRPTYNEQFF	TGTGCCAGCAGTCCGCTTATGGACAGCGACCGACCTACTTACAATGAGCAGTTCTTC	TRBV6-1	many	TRBJ2-1	-
CSVGETGDSYNEQFF	TGCAGCGTTGGGGAGACAGGAGACTCCTACAATGAGCAGTTCTTC	TRBV29-1	-	TRBJ2-1	-
CASSLDGGSDSPLHF	TGTGCCAGCAGCTTAGATGGGGGGTCGGACTCACCCCTCCACTTT	TRBV7-8	many	TRBJ1-6	-
CASSYGVSSEAFF	TGTGCCAGCAGTTACGGCGTCAGCTCTGAAGCTTTCTTT	TRBV6-2/TRBV6-3	few	TRBJ1-1	-
CSAVRSSYNSPLHF	TGCAGTGCTGTCAGGAGCTCCTATAATTCACCCCTCCACTTT	TRBV20-1	few	TRBJ1-6	-
CASTSSANTEAFF	TGTGCCAGCACCTCTTCGGCCAACACTGAAGCTTTCTTT	TRBV7-6	many	TRBJ1-1	-
CASSLSWGPGEQFF	TGTGCCAGCAGCTTAAGTTGGGGGCCGGGTGAGCAGTTCTTC	TRBV7-6	many	TRBJ2-1	-
CASSTTDRENTEAFF	TGTGCCAGCAGCACGACCGACAGGGAGAACACTGAAGCTTTCTTT	TRBV7-9	many	TRBJ1-1	TRBD1
CASSLWAGDPNNEQFF	TGTGCCAGCAGCTTATGGGCAGGGGATCCTAACAATGAGCAGTTCTTC	TRBV7-6	many	TRBJ2-1	-
CASRDRNEQYF	TGTGCCAGCCGGGACAGGAACGAGCAGTACTTC	TRBV2	once	TRBJ2-7	TRBD1
CASSLGGALGGIGYGYTF	TGTGCCAGCAGCTTAGGAGGAGCATTAGGGGGGATCGGCTATGGCTACACCTTC	TRBV7-2	many	TRBJ1-2	-
CASSLARSQFGTEAFF	TGTGCCAGCAGCTTAGCGCGGAGTCAGTTTGGCACTGAAGCTTTCTTT	TRBV7-2	many	TRBJ1-1	-
CASSPTDLDTGELFF	TGTGCCAGCTCACCGACAGATTTGGATACCGGGGAGCTGTTTTTT	TRBV18	few	TRBJ2-2	-
CSVAWGYNEQFF	TGCAGCGTCGCCTGGGGATACAATGAGCAGTTCTTC	TRBV29-1	few	TRBJ2-1	-
CASSLGTVQYF	TGTGCCAGCAGTTTGGGGACAGTCCAGTATTTT	TRBV27	-	TRBJ2-3	TRBD1
CASRLGRSVGNEQFF	TGTGCCAGCAGGCTAGGACGCTCGGTTGGGAATGAGCAGTTCTTC	TRBV7-2	-	TRBJ2-1	-
CASGLGGAKNIQYF	TGTGCCAGTGGTCTAGGGGGGGCCAAAAACATTCAGTACTTC	TRBV27	-	TRBJ2-4	-
CASSGGQGVSYEQYF	TGTGCCAGCAGCGGCGGACAGGGGGTTTCTTACGAGCAGTACTTC	TRBV13	few	TRBJ2-7	TRBD1
CSVVDGDYGYTF	TGCAGCGTTGTGGACGGGGACTATGGCTACACCTTC	TRBV29-1	many	TRBJ1-2	-
CASSLGGDIYEQYF	TGTGCCAGCAGCTTAGGGGGGGACATCTACGAGCAGTACTTC	TRBV7-6	-	TRBJ2-7	-
CASSQGEGYNEQFF	TGTGCCAGCAGCCAGGGGGAAGGCTACAATGAGCAGTTCTTC	TRBV7-6	few	TRBJ2-1	TRBD1
CASSQGTGLHYEQYF	TGCGCCAGCAGCCAAGGAACTGGCCTGCACTACGAGCAGTACTTC	TRBV4-3	-	TRBJ2-7	-
CSAETPGLAGGPETQYF	TGCAGTGCCGAGACCCCCGGACTAGCGGGGGGCCCAGAGACCCAGTACTTC	TRBV20-1	-	TRBJ2-5	TRBD2
CASRDRGPAYNEQFF	TGTGCCAGCAGGGACAGGGGGCCCGCCTACAATGAGCAGTTCTTC	TRBV25-1	few	TRBJ2-1	TRBD1
CATSPGLAPDTQYF	TGTGCCACCTCCCCCGGACTAGCCCCAGATACGCAGTATTTT	TRBV13	few	TRBJ2-3	TRBD2
CSVGSDNEQFF	TGCAGCGTTGGGAGCGACAATGAGCAGTTCTTC	TRBV29-1	few	TRBJ2-1	-
CASSQGSYEQFF	TGTGCCAGCAGCCAGGGGAGCTATGAGCAGTTCTTC	TRBV7-9	-	TRBJ2-1	-
CASSLGRANYGYTF	TGTGCCAGCAGCTTAGGGCGGGCTAACTATGGCTACACCTTC	TRBV7-2	-	TRBJ1-2	-
CASSSFNEQYF	TGTGCCAGCAGTTCTTTTAACGAGCAGTACTTC	TRBV6-2/TRBV6-3	-	TRBJ2-7	-
CSARATGVGVNYGYTF	TGCAGTGCTAGAGCTACCGGTGTGGGAGTAAACTATGGCTACACCTTC	TRBV20-1	-	TRBJ1-2	-
CASAGVYNEQFF	TGTGCCAGCGCAGGGGTCTACAATGAGCAGTTCTTC	TRBV6-2/TRBV6-3	-	TRBJ2-1	-